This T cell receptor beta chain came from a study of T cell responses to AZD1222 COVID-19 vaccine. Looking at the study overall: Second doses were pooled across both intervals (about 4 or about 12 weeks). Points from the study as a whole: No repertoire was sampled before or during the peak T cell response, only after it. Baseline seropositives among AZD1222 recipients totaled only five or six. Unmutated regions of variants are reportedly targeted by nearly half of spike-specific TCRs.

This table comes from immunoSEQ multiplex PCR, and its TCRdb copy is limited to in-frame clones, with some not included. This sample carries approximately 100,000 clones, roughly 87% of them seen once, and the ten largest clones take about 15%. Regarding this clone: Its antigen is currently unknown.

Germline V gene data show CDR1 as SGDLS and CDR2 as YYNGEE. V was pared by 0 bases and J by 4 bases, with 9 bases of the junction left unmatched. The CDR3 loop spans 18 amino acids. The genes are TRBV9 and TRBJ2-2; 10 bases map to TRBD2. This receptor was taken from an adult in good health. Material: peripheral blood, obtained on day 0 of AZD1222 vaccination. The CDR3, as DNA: TGTGCCAGCAGCGTAGGGTCTAGCGGGAGTATTGGCACCGGGGAGCTGTTTTTT. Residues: CASSVGSSGSIGTGELFF.